This TCR beta chain was recovered during a study of PD-L1 blockade in urothelial cancer (dated 2017 in TCRdb). As for the study more broadly: All patients started therapy in the mid-2010s and received atezolizumab 1,200 mg intravenously every 3 weeks. In the same patients, pretreatment tumors underwent whole exome sequencing and RNA sequencing in addition to TCR sequencing. Pretreatment blood TCR-seq was available for about 30 patients, at least one posttreatment blood collection was obtained for approximately 25 patients, and tumor TCR-seq was available for approximately 25 patients. Durable clinical benefit was achieved by nine patients but not by the remaining 20. Blood samples were analyzed 3 weeks after the start of treatment (second dose) and 6 weeks after the start of treatment. Patients had an ECOG performance status of 0 or 1 and had received between 0 and 3 prior chemotherapy regimens. Pretreatment tumor samples, along with matched peripheral blood collected serially before and after atezolizumab treatment, underwent TCR sequencing. Blood samples gave a median of around 140,000 T cells and approximately 80,000 unique TCRs, with a median clonality of approximately 0.08. An exploratory multi-omic analysis was conducted of the somatic, immune and clinical correlates of response to PD-L1 blockade with atezolizumab in urothelial cancer. Progression-free survival longer than 6 months counted as durable clinical benefit, and TCR features were additionally tested against both progression-free and overall survival. About 90% of the 29 patients were identified as males with urothelial cancer of bladder origin, and a prior smoking history was reported by 18 of 29 patients. Paper-wide results and their limitations: Because of the small sample size (n = 29) and the many exploratory analyses performed, the results are intended to be regarded as hypothesis-generating. Improved progression-free and overall survival was found to be associated with pretreatment peripheral blood TCR clonality below the median. At 3 weeks after the start of treatment, tumor-associated TCR clones in peripheral blood had expanded more in patients with durable benefit (n ≈ 20, p = 0.022).

This clone was found once. No cognate antigen has been identified for it. Per-base quality was not reported, and no clone a single base away is much larger than it. The cohort included 25 to 30 patients with locally advanced or metastatic urothelial carcinoma who were treated at Memorial Sloan Kettering on a trial protocol. Peripheral blood mononuclear cells were collected from each patient pretreatment and during treatment, giving between 1 and 8 total time points per patient. The Qiagen DNeasy Blood extraction kit was used to purify genomic DNA from total PBMCs and from tumor samples. PBMCs were collected pretreatment and during treatment and were isolated and stored as previously described. To estimate absolute template abundance from read counts, synthetic TCR analog templates were spiked into each PCR. TCRbeta CDR3 regions were amplified from genomic DNA with bias-controlled V and J gene primers using the immunoSEQ assay. Rearranged TCRbeta segments were sequenced at approximately 20X coverage. The authors' pipeline ran thus. Sequencing errors were corrected by clustering, and CDR3s were annotated against IMGT so that V, D and J genes could be assigned. Only productive TCRbeta rearrangements were used in downstream analyses, excluding out-of-frame or stop-codon sequences. To compute clonality, Shannon entropy was normalized by the log of the number of unique productive sequences and then subtracted from one. Clones differing between time points or between blood and tumor were identified using Fisher's exact test with Benjamini-Hochberg correction, with an adjusted p below 0.01 applied as the threshold. Here the immuneACCESS table is served through TCRdb, limited to in-frame sequences with V and J called. Missing clones are a known gap in these copies; in checked studies unresolved V genes cover under half, and the rest lacks a known reason. V and J calls and clone size are copied from that table; D and trimming were computed from the DNA. The table for this sample lists approximately 46,000 clones; 70% to 85% of them were counted only once. Roughly 2.8% of the sample belongs to the ten largest clones.

Cut back by 5 bases and 8 bases, the V and J ends lie 13 bases apart. CDR1 and CDR2 were assigned from the germline V gene (reference sequence) as SEHNR and FQNEAQ. The CDR3 starts with the cysteine, ends with the phenylalanine, and has 13 residues. Only CDR3 DNA is held: 39 bases, read in frame from base 1. The origin of this receptor is a man between 65 and 85 years old with urothelial cancer. The material was PBMCs, obtained around atezolizumab (anti-PD-L1) treatment. In this chain, TRBV7-9 is recombined with TRBJ2-1; TRBD2 could be the D gene, as 5 bases match. The DNA reads TGTGCCAGCAGCATAAAATCGGGGTATGAGCAGTTCTTC. Its amino acids are CASSIKSGYEQFF.